This passage covers 4 T cell receptor beta chains from one sample sequenced in a study of sequential checkpoint blockade in melanoma. Sequencing was performed with immunoSEQ multiplex PCR; in TCRdb, only in-frame clones are kept and a portion is missing. The sample holds 4,000 to 5,000 clones, approximately 72% seen once. Stated treatment: randomized to nivolumab then ipilimumab (arm A) or the reverse (arm B). Sequenced here: CD8+ T cells sorted from blood (inferred from file names), sampled from a patient given nivolumab and ipilimumab in sequence. The origin of the receptors is a human donor with melanoma.

V usage is TRBV28 and J usage is TRBJ2-5; perhaps TRBD1 as D (6 bases). Matching the DNA end better, TRBJ2-7 makes the J call doubtful. This CDR3 region has 14 residues. Germline assignment: CDR1 MDHEN and CDR2 SYDVKM. The CDR3 DNA reads as TGTGCCACCCTCCAGTCCAGGGGTAGCTACGAGCAGTACTTC. It codes for CATLQSRGSYEQYF.

This chain joins TRBV4-3 and TRBJ1-4; D is undetermined. Trimming removed 0 bases at V and 7 bases at J, with 9 bases between. The CDR3 is 14 amino acids. Germline assignment: CDR1 LGHNA and CDR2 YSLEER. The CDR3 DNA reads TGCGCCAGCAGCCAAGAAGCAGGTGCTGAAAAACTGTTTTTT. Translating it yields CASSQEAGAEKLFF.

The V gene is TRBV4-1, the J gene TRBJ2-3, with D perhaps matching TRBD1 (6 bases). Germline V gives CDR1 MGHRA, CDR2 YSYEKL. This CDR3 region has 11 residues. The ends were cut back, 1 base at V and 13 bases at J, with 9 bases in the middle. CDR3 loop: CASSQVGQKYF. CDR3 bases: TGCGCCAGCAGCCAAGTCGGACAGAAGTATTTT.

The gene calls are TRBV29-1 and TRBJ1-3; D gene unclear. The CDR3 is 13 amino acids. The germline CDR1 and CDR2 sequences are SQVTM and ANQGSEA. Trimming shortened V by 5 bases and J by 3 bases, and 11 bases separated the two germline ends. The CDR3 loop reads CSVIWADGNTIYF. The CDR3 coding sequence is TGCAGCGTTATATGGGCAGATGGAAACACCATATATTTT. The entire variable domain, with the rest obtained from reference TRBV29-1 and TRBJ1-3, is as follows: SAVISQKPSRDICQRGTSLTIQCQVDSQVTMMFWYRQQPGQSLTLIATANQGSEATYESGFVIDKFPISRPNLTFSTLTVSNMSPEDSSIYLCSVIWADGNTIYFGEGSWLTVV.